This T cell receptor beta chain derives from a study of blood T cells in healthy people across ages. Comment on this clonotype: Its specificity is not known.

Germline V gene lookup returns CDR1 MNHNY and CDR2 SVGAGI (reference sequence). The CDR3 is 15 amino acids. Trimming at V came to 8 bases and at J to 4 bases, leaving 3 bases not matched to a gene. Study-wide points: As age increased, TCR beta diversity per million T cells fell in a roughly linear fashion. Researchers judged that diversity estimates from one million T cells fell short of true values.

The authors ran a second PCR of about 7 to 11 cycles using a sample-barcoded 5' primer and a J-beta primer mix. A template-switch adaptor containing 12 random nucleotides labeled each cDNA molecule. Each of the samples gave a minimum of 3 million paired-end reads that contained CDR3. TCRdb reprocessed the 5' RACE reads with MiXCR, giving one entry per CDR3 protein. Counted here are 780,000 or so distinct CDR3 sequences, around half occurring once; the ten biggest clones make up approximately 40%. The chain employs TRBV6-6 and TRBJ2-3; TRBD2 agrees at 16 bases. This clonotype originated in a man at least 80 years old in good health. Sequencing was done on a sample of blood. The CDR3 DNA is TGTGCCAGCGGGACTAGCGGGAGGGCCGCAGATACGCAGTATTTT. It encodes CASGTSGRAADTQYF.